This T cell receptor (beta chain) was obtained from a study of T cell responses to AZD1222 COVID-19 vaccine. Only in-frame clones appear in the TCRdb table, and some are missing; sequencing was by immunoSEQ multiplex PCR. This table holds about 200,000 clones, about 93% found once. Combined were second doses at about 4 or about 12 weeks. General study results and limits: In all cases, repertoires were sampled only after the peak T cell response.

On this clone itself: Antigen specificity is unknown.

This CDR3 is built from 14 residues. Looked up from germline, CDR1 is SGHAT and CDR2 is FQNNGV. V was shortened by 8 bases and J by 5 bases, with 18 bases between the two germline ends. Sequencing used peripheral blood, obtained 28 days after the second AZD1222 dose. The receptor was derived from an adult who received the AZD1222 COVID-19 vaccine. The rearrangement uses TRBV11-2 and TRBJ2-5, with a possible D match to TRBD1 (5 bases). CDR3 DNA sequence: TGTGCCAGCGTAGGGGTTCAGGGCCGGGAGACCCAGTACTTC. Residues: CASVGVQGRETQYF.